The 5 T cell receptor beta chains given below trace back to one sample, sequenced in a study of cytomegalovirus exposure and HLA in healthy donors. The primer mix had 60 Vbeta and 13 Jbeta primers. This table comes from immunoSEQ multiplex PCR, and its TCRdb copy is limited to in-frame clones, with some not included. The sample yields about 90,000 clones, about nine tenths seen once. Sequencing was carried out using PBMCs. Receptors originate from a man younger than 30 in good health and CMV-seronegative.

The chain employs TRBV6-5 and TRBJ2-1; the match to TRBD2 covers 8 bases. This CDR3 contains 13 residues. Germline loops: CDR1 MNHEY, CDR2 SVGAGI. J gave up 6 bases and V 4 bases, and 2 bases lay outside the gene matches. CDR3 sequence (DNA): TGTGCCAGCAGTTCAAGCGGGAGCAATGAGCAGTTCTTC. Translating gives CASSSSGSNEQFF.

The chain couples TRBV4-3 to TRBJ2-3, with 14 bases that match TRBD2. Germline CDR1 is LGHNA and CDR2 is YSLEER. Trimming removed 4 bases from V and 2 bases from J; junction bases left unmatched: 5. The CDR3 length is 17 residues. The CDR3 DNA reads TGCGCCAGCAGCCCTGGGACTAGCGGGAGATACACAGATACGCAGTATTTT. Translated, it gives CASSPGTSGRYTDTQYF.

CDR3 bases: TGTGCCAGCAGTGTAGGGGACACAGATACGCAGTATTTT. As protein: CASSVGDTDTQYF. This chain connects TRBV6-4 to TRBJ2-3, with D perhaps matching TRBD1 (5 bases). Germline V lookup: CDR1 MRHNA, CDR2 SNTAGT. V lost 4 bases to trimming and J lost 2 bases, with 7 bases between them. The CDR3 is made up of 13 amino acids.

This clone occurred a few times. The chain carries TRBV28 and TRBJ2-3; maybe TRBD2 (6 bases). The germline gives CDR1 MDHEN, CDR2 SYDVKM. Trimming pared 5 bases from V and 4 bases from J, leaving 16 bases between. The CDR3 covers 15 residues. DNA for the CDR3: TGTGCCAGCAGTCCACGGGGCGGAGGGTCAGATACGCAGTATTTT. This encodes CASSPRGGGSDTQYF.

V gene TRBV2 combines with J gene TRBJ2-5; 9 nucleotides agree with TRBD2. This CDR3 spans 13 amino acids. The V and J ends lost 6 bases and 5 bases, in that order; junction bases with no gene match: 4. Germline values: CDR1 SNHLY, CDR2 FYNNEI. CDR3 bases: TGTGCCAGCAGGCGGGGGGGAGGGGAGACCCAGTACTTC. Translating gives CASRRGGGETQYF.